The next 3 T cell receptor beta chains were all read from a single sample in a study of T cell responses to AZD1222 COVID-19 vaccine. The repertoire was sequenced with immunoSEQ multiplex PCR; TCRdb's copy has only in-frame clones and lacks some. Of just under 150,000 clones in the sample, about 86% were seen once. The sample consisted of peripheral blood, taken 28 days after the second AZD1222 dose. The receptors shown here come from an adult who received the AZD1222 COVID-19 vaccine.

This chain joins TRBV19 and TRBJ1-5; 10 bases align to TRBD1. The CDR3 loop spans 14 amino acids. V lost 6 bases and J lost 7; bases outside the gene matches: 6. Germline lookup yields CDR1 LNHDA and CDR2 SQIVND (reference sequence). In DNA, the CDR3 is TGTGCCAGTAGCACGGGACAGGGGTCCCAGCCCCAGCATTTT. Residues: CASSTGQGSQPQHF.

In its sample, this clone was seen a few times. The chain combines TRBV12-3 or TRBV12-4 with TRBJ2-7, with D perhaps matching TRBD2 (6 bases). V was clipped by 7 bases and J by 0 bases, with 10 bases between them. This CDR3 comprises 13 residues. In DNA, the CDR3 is TGTGCCAGCAAGGAGGGAAACTCCTACGAGCAGTACTTC. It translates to CASKEGNSYEQYF.

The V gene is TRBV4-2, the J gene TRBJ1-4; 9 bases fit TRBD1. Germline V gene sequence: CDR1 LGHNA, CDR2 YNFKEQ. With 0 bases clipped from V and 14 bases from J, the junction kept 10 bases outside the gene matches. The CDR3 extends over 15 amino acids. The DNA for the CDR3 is TGTGCCAGCAGCCAAGATTGGGGGACAGGGTTCTGGCTGTTTTTT. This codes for CASSQDWGTGFWLFF.